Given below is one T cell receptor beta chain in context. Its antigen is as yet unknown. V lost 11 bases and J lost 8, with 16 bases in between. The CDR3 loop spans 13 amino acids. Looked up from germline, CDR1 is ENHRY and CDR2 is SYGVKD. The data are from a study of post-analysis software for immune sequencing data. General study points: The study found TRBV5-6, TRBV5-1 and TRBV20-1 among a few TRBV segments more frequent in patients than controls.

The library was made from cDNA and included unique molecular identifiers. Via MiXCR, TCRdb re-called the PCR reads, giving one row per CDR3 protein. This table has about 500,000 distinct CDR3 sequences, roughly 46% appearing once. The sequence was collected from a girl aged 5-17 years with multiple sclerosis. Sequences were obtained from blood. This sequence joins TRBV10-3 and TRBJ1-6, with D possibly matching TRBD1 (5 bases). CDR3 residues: CAVTGTSDSPLHF. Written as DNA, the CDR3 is TGTGCCGTCACCGGGACTTCGGATTCACCCCTCCACTTT.